This TCR beta chain stems from a study of T-cell reconstitution after alpha-beta-depleted transplantation in children. For TCRbeta, the library was prepared with unique molecular identifiers. TCRdb independently ran MiXCR on the PCR reads; one entry per CDR3 protein. The table shows around 490,000 distinct CDR3 sequences, with roughly 10% occurring only once. About this clonotype: The antigen is undetermined.

Findings of the study overall: Several hundred expanded graft clones reportedly gave rise to the alpha-beta T cells present about two months after transplant. Recipient T cells and thymic progenitors that survived were the source of the high TCRbeta diversity seen at day 60 in some patients. Counts and diversity of T cells one year after transplant came mostly from newly produced T cells.

This receptor was identified in a female patient aged 2-9 years who had a stem cell transplant for aplastic anemia, so the T cells may come from the graft donor. Specimen: PBMCs, mostly from graft donor cells, collected 180 days after TCRalphabeta/CD19-depleted stem cell transplant.

CDR3 in DNA: TGTGCCAGCAGTTATGGAGGGCTAACTACTGAAGCTTTCTTT. It yields the protein CASSYGGLTTEAFF. The V and J genes are TRBV6-2 or TRBV6-3 and TRBJ1-1; D call uncertain. Trimming pared 3 bases from V and 5 bases from J, leaving 13 bases between. The germline V gene has CDR1 MNHEY and CDR2 SVGEGT. This CDR3 has 14 residues.